This T cell receptor beta chain was recovered during a study of blood T cells in healthy people across ages (dated by TCRdb to 2014 to 2015). At the level of the whole study: In model experiments, template switching captured about one uniquely barcoded TCR beta cDNA molecule for every two T cells. Age-related changes in TCR beta repertoire diversity were measured in the study by deep sequencing normalized with unique cDNA molecular identifiers. The donors were divided into four age groups: young (average approximately 16 years), middle-aged (approximately 42), aged (approximately 62) and long-lived (roughly 82). To avoid experimental bias, donors of different ages were randomly spread across the sequencing lanes. For two donors (one aged 18 to 30 and one aged 80 or older), the study analyzed two additional independent replicas of 1 million unique cDNA reads from the same blood draw.

The donors were some 39 Caucasian individuals from Russia, aged roughly 6 to 100 years, who were systemically healthy. Ten milliliters of peripheral blood were drawn from each donor into EDTA-treated Vacutainer tubes. Ficoll-Paque density-gradient centrifugation was used to isolate PBMCs, with at least 6 million obtained per sample. Trizol reagent was used to extract total RNA from the PBMCs, yielding at least 6 micrograms per sample. Naive CD45RAhigh/CD27high T cell percentages were measured by flow cytometry on a PBMC aliquot from every donor. Broad study findings and their caveats: Because the CMV infection status of the donors was unknown, age-related changes in expanded clonotypes may potentially have been confounded. Observed TCR beta diversity correlated strongly with the percentage of naive T cells measured by flow cytometry. Conclusive comparison of naive and antigen-experienced compartments was prevented by the profiling of bulk unsorted PBMCs. Estimates of total diversity based on one million sequenced T cells were regarded as lower bounds and as underestimates. Observed TCR beta diversity per million T cells fell roughly linearly with age, and a significant reduction was already apparent by age about 36. Compared with the aged group, the long-lived group had more naive CD4+ T cells, fewer expanded clones and increased TCR diversity, a pattern suggesting age selection.

Libraries were prepared through 5' RACE. Sequencer: Illumina HiSeq 2500. The second PCR ran for about 7 to 11 cycles and used a J-beta primer mix along with a sample-barcoded 5' primer. A unique molecular identifier was introduced onto each TCR beta cDNA molecule by a template-switch 5' adaptor carrying 12 random nucleotides. Each sample yielded at least 2.5 million CDR3-containing paired-end reads. The Mint cDNA synthesis kit, primed by a TRBC-specific oligonucleotide, was used to synthesize first-strand cDNA from all RNA. All cDNA was treated with uracil-DNA glycosylase and then went through a first 18-cycle PCR with the universal primers M1SS and BC2_uni_R. The authors' pipeline ran thus. Each sample was normalized by randomly selecting 1 million high-quality reads, each carrying a distinct molecular identifier. Reads with shared molecular identifiers were discarded instead of being binned into consensus sequences. MiTCR, set to a Q25 quality threshold and the strictest error-elimination algorithm, was used for CDR3 identification, clonotype clustering and error correction. A nonparametric unseen species model with Euler transformation was used to estimate a lower bound on total TCR beta diversity. TCRdb cleaned the public reads at Q25 with fastp, built clones with MiXCR and kept in-frame beta chains. CDR3 protein sequences are deduplicated, and each keeps its most common genes and DNA. The V and J calls here are based on TCRdb, not the publication. The sample yields around 1.1 million distinct CDR3 sequences; roughly two fifths were counted once. Clones ranked in the top ten supply around 13% of the sample.

As regards this clonotype: The antigen this receptor binds is unknown. Nothing much larger sits one base from this clone, and base qualities are not available.

At the junction V is shortened by 7 bases and J by 2 bases, with 10 bases in between. CDR1 and CDR2 are drawn from the germline V gene: MNHNS, SASEGT. Including cysteine and phenylalanine, the CDR3 has 13 amino acids. Solely the CDR3 DNA is kept, with 39 bases framed from the first base. The specimen was blood. The sequence was collected from a young man in good health. The V and J segments used are TRBV6-1 and TRBJ2-3, with the D gene too uncertain to name. The sequenced DNA is TGTGCCAGCACCTTCACACTCACAGATACGCAGTATTTT. Its translation reads: CASTFTLTDTQYF.